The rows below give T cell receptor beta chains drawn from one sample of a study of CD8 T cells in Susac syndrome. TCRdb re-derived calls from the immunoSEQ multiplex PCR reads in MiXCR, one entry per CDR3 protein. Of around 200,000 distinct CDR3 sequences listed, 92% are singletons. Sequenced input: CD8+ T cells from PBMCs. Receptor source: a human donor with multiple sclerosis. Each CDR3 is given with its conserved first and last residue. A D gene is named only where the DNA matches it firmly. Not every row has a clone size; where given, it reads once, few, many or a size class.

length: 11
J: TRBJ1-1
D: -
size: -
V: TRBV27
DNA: TGTGCCACCCGAATGAACACTGAAGCTTTCTTT
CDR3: CATRMNTEAFF

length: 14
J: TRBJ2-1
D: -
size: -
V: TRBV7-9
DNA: TGTGCCAGCAGCCTCCGTTCCGGCGGGAATGAGCAGTTCTTC
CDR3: CASSLRSGGNEQFF

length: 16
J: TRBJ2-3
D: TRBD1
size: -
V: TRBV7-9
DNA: TGTGCCAGCAGCTTACCAAAGACAGGGGGCCAAGATACGCAGTATTTT
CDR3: CASSLPKTGGQDTQYF

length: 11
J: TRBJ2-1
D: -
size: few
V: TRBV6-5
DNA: TGTGCCAGCAGTACCGGTCATGAGCAGTTCTTC
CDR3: CASSTGHEQFF

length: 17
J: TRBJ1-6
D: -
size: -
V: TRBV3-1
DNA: -
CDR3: CASSPVPGDRVFSPLHF

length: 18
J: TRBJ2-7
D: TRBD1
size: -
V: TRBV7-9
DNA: TGTGCCAGCAGCTCCACAAAGGGGGGACAGGCTAGAACCTACGAGCAGTACTTC
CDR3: CASSSTKGGQARTYEQYF

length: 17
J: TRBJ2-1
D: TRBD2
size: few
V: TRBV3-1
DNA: TGTGCCAGCAGCCTCGAATCGGAGTTAGCGGGGCACAATGAGCAGTTCTTC
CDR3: CASSLESELAGHNEQFF

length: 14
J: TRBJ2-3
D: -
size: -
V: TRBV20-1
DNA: TGCAGTGTGTGGCCCGGGCAACACACAGATACGCAGTATTTT
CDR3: CSVWPGQHTDTQYF

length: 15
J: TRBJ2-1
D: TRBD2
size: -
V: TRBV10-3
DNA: TGTGCCATCGGTTTAGCGGGAGTCGATGGGAATGAGCAGTTCTTC
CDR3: CAIGLAGVDGNEQFF

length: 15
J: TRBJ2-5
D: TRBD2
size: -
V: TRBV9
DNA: TGTGCCAGCAGCGTAGCTAGCGGGGCGCAAGAGACCCAGTACTTC
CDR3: CASSVASGAQETQYF

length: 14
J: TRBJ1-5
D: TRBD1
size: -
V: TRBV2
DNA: TGTGCCAGCAGTGTCGGACAGGGGGTTCAGCCCCAGCATTTT
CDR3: CASSVGQGVQPQHF

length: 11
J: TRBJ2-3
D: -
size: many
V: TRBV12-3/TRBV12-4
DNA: TGTGCCAGCAGCTTGTCAGATACGCAGTATTTT
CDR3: CASSLSDTQYF

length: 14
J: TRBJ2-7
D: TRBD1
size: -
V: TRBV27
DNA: TGTGCCAGCAGTTCGACAGGGCGTCAGGGCGAGCAGTACTTC
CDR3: CASSSTGRQGEQYF

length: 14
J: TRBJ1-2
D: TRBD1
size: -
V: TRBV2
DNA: TGTGCCAGCACCCCGGGACAGTCGGACGATGGCTACACCTTC
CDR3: CASTPGQSDDGYTF

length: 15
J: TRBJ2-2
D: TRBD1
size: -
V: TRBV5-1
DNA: TGCGCCAGCAGCGACGCAGGGGGCGGCGTCGGGGAGCTGTTTTTT
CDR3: CASSDAGGGVGELFF

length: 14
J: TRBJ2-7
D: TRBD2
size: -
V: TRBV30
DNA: TGTGCCTGGGACGGGACTAGCGGGGGGGACGAGCAGTACTTC
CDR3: CAWDGTSGGDEQYF

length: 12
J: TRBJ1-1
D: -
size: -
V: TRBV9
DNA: TGTGCCAGCAGCGGTAGGGGGGGAGAAGCTTTCTTT
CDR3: CASSGRGGEAFF

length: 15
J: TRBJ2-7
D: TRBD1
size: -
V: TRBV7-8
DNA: TGTGCCAGCAGCCCTCCCGGGACAGGGGGCATCGAGCAGTACTTC
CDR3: CASSPPGTGGIEQYF

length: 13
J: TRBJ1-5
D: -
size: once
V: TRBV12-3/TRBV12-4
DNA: TGTGCCAGCAGTCATCTCTCCAATCAGCCCCAGCATTTT
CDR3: CASSHLSNQPQHF

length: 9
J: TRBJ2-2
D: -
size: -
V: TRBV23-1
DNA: TGCGCCAGCACCGGGGAGCTGTTTTTT
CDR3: CASTGELFF

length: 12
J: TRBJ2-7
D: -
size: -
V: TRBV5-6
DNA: TGTGCCAGCAGCTTTAATTCGCGCGAGCAGTACTTC
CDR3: CASSFNSREQYF

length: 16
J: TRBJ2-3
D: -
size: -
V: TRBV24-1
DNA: TGTGCCACCAGCGGTCCGGAGGGAACTAGCACAGATACGCAGTATTTT
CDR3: CATSGPEGTSTDTQYF

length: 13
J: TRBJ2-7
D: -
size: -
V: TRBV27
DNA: TGTGCCAGCAGTTCCAGGGACCTCTACGAGCAGTACTTC
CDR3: CASSSRDLYEQYF

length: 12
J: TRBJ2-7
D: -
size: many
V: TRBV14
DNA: TGTGCCAGCAGTCCCAGCTCCTACGAGCAGTACTTC
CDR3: CASSPSSYEQYF

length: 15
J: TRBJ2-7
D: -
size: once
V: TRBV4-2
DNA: TGTGCCAGCAGCCCCACCAGGACGGCTTCATACGAGCAGTACTTC
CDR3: CASSPTRTASYEQYF

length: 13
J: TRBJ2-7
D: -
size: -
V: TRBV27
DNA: TGTGCCAGCAGTTGGGGGACATCCTACGAGCAGTACTTC
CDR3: CASSWGTSYEQYF

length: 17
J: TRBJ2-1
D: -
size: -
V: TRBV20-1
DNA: TGCAGTGCTAGAGATTTCTGGGACAGCGGGGGACACAATGAGCAGTTCTTC
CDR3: CSARDFWDSGGHNEQFF

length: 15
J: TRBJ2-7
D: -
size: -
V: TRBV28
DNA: TGTGCCAGCAGTTCCTCCCGACTAGACATCTACGAGCAGTACTTC
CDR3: CASSSSRLDIYEQYF

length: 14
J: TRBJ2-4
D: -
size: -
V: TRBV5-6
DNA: TGTGCCAGCAGCTTGGGCAGTGGCATGGACATTCAGTACTTC
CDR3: CASSLGSGMDIQYF

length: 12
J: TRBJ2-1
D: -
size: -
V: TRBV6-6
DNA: TGTGCCAGCAGCCGGAGGGGCGATGAGCAGTTCTTC
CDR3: CASSRRGDEQFF

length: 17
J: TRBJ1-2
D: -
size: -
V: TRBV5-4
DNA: TGTGCCAGCAGCTTGTCCCGGACCGCAAACGGGGACTATGGCTACACCTTC
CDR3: CASSLSRTANGDYGYTF

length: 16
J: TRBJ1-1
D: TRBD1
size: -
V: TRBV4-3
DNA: TGCGCCAGCAGCCCTTTTCCAGGGGGCGCCGGCACTGAAGCTTTCTTT
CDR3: CASSPFPGGAGTEAFF

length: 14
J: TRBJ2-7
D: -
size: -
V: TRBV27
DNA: TGTGCCAGCAGTTTATCGCCCCTTGCGTTCGAGCAGTACTTC
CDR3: CASSLSPLAFEQYF

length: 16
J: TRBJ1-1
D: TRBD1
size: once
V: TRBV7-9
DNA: TGTGCCAGCAGCCTCTCGACAGGGGGCGAGGACACTGAAGCTTTCTTT
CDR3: CASSLSTGGEDTEAFF

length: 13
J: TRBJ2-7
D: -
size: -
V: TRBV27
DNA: TGTGCCAGCAGTTCCGCCAACTCCTACGAGCAGTACTTC
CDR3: CASSSANSYEQYF

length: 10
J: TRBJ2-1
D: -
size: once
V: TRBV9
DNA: TGTGCCAGCAGCGGTAGTGAGCAGTTCTTC
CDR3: CASSGSEQFF

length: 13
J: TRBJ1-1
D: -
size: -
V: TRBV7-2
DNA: TGTGCCAGCAGCCCCTTGTATGAGACTGAAGCTTTCTTT
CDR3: CASSPLYETEAFF

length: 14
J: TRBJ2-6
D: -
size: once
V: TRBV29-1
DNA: TGCAGCGTTGAAGAAGGACGTGGGGCCAACGTCCTGACTTTC
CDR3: CSVEEGRGANVLTF

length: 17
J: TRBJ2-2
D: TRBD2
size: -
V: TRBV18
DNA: TGTGCCAGCTCACCACCCCTAGCGGGGGCCCTCACCGGGGAGCTGTTTTTT
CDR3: CASSPPLAGALTGELFF

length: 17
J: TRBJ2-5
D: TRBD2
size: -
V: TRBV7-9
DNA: TGTGCCAGCAGCTTAGGGGCCAGCGGGGAGTACCAAGAGACCCAGTACTTC
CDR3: CASSLGASGEYQETQYF

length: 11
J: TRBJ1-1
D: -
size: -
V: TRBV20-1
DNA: TGCAGTGGACACATGAACACTGAAGCTTTCTTT
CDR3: CSGHMNTEAFF

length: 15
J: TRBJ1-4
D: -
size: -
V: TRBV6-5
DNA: TGTGCCAGCAGTTCCTCTCGGGAAACTAATGAAAAACTGTTTTTT
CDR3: CASSSSRETNEKLFF

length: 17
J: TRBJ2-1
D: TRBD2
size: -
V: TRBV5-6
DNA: TGTGCCAGCAGCTTGGATCTAGCGGGACGCGCCTACAATGAGCAGTTCTTC
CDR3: CASSLDLAGRAYNEQFF

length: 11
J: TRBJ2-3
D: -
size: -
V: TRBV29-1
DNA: TGCAGCGTTGGTCAGTTAGATACGCAGTATTTT
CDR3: CSVGQLDTQYF

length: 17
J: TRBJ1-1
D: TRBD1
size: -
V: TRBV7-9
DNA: TGTGCCAGCAGCTTGGGACAGGGGGTAGAGGATAACACTGAAGCTTTCTTT
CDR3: CASSLGQGVEDNTEAFF

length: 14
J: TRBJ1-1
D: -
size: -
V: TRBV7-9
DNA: TGTGCCAGCAGCTCCGCCGGGGGGGACACTGAAGCTTTCTTT
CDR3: CASSSAGGDTEAFF

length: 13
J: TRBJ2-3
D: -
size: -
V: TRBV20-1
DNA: TGCAGTGCTAGGACTCCGTTCACAGATACGCAGTATTTT
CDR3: CSARTPFTDTQYF

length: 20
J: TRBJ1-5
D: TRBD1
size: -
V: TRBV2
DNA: TGTGCCAGCAGTGGGAGGTCCGACAGGGGGGGCCCTTATAGCAATCAGCCCCAGCATTTT
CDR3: CASSGRSDRGGPYSNQPQHF

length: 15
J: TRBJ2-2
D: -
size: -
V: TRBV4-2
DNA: TGTGCCAGCAAACCCCCGGGACACCTATCCGGGGAGCTGTTTTTT
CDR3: CASKPPGHLSGELFF

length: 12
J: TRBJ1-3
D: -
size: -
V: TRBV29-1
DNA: TGCAGCGTTGAAGATCGCGGAAACACCATATATTTT
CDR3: CSVEDRGNTIYF

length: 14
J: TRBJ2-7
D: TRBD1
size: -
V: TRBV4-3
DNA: TGCGCCAGCAGCCAGGGGACAGGGTTATACGAGCAGTACTTC
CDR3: CASSQGTGLYEQYF

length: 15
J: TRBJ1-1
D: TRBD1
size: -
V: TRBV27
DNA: TGTGCCAGCAGTTTAGAGCCGGGACAGTACACTGAAGCTTTCTTT
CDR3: CASSLEPGQYTEAFF

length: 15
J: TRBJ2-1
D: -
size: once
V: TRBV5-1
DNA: TGCGCCAGCAGCCCAACCGATGAGGCCGGAGATGAGCAGTTCTTC
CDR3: CASSPTDEAGDEQFF

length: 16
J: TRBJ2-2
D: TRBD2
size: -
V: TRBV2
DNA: TGTGCCAGCAGTGCTAGACTAGCGGGGTTAGCCGGGGAGCTGTTTTTT
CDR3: CASSARLAGLAGELFF

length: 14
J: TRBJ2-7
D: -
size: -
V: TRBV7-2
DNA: TGTGCCAGCAGCTTAACCCACTTTTCCTACGAGCAGTACTTC
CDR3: CASSLTHFSYEQYF

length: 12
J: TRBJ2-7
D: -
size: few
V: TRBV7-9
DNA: TGTGCCAGCAGCTTGGGAATCCACGAGCAGTACTTC
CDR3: CASSLGIHEQYF

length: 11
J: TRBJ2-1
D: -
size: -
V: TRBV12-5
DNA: TGTGCTAGCCGGGGGGCGTGGGAGCAGTTCTTC
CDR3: CASRGAWEQFF

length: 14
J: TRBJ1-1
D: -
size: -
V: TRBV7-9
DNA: TGTGCCAGCAGCGAAAGGATGGAGGACACTGAAGCTTTCTTT
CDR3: CASSERMEDTEAFF

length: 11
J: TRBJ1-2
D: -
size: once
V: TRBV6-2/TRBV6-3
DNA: TGTGCCAGCGGCCCCGGCTATGGCTACACCTTC
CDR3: CASGPGYGYTF

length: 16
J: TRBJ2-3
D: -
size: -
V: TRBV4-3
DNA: TGCGCCAGCAGCTCCAAAAAGGGGATTAGCACAGATACGCAGTATTTT
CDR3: CASSSKKGISTDTQYF